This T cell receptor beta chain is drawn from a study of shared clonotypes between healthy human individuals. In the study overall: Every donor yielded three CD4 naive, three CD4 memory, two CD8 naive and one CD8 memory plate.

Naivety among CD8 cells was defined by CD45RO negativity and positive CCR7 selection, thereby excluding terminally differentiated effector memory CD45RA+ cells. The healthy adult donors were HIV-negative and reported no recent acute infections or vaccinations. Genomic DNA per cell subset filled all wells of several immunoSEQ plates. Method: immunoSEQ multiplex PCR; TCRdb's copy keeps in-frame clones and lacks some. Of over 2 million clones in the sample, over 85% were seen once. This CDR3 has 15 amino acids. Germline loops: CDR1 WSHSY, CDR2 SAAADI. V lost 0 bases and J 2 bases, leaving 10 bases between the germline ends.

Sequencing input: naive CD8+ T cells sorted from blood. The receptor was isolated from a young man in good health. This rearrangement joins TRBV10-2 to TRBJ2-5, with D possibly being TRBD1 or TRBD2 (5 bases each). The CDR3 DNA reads TGCGCCAGCAGTGAGTCCTATGGGGGACAAGAGACCCAGTACTTC. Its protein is CASSESYGGQETQYF.